Listed here is a single TCR beta chain. Its antigen remains unknown. Primed by a sample-barcoded 5' primer and a J-beta primer mix, a second PCR proceeded for about 6 to 11 cycles. TCRdb redid the calling of the 5' RACE reads with MiXCR, one entry per CDR3 protein. The sample shows hundreds of thousands of distinct CDR3 sequences, approximately 40% of them seen only once. These data are taken from a study of blood T cells in healthy people across ages. The ends were cut back, 3 bases at V and 7 bases at J, with 13 bases in the middle. CDR1 and CDR2 from the germline V gene are MDHEN and SYDVKM. The CDR3 is 14 amino acids. Findings and limits, study-wide: There were more naive CD4+ cells and higher diversity in long-lived donors than in aged donors.

The chain employs TRBV28 and TRBJ2-4, with no clear D. The sequence was collected from an elderly man in good health. The sample was blood. CDR3 loop: CASSFARPRNIQYF. As DNA, the CDR3 is TGTGCCAGCAGTTTTGCGAGGCCGCGGAACATTCAGTACTTC.